These T cell receptor beta chains were read from a single sample in a study of shared clonotypes between healthy human individuals. Repertoires were generated with immunoSEQ multiplex PCR, while TCRdb's copy carries only in-frame clones and drops some. The sample lists about 2.1 million clones, 90% to 95% occurring once. The sequencing input was naive CD8+ T cells from PBMCs. Source of these receptors: a man aged 18 to 30 in good health. Some clones in this sample may be carry-over from other donors' samples. The CDR3 runs from the conserved cysteine through the conserved F or W. A D gene is named only where the DNA matches it firmly. Size tells how often a clone was seen (once, few, many) or the class of an expanded clone, and some rows leave it out.

. | TRBJ2-7 | 14 | . | TRBV10-3 | CAISESGRNYEQYF | TGTGCCATCAGTGAGTCAGGCAGGAATTACGAGCAGTACTTC
. | TRBJ2-2 | 15 | . | TRBV9 | CASSVSGPVAGELFF | TGTGCCAGCAGCGTATCAGGACCCGTCGCCGGGGAGCTGTTTTTT
. | TRBJ1-5 | 15 | . | TRBV28 | CASSRFGGSNQPQHF | TGTGCCAGCAGTCGGTTCGGGGGGAGCAATCAGCCCCAGCATTTT
TRBD1 | TRBJ1-2 | 15 | . | TRBV7-2 | CASSRPGDRDYGYTF | TGTGCCAGCAGCCGCCCGGGGGACAGGGATTATGGCTACACCTTC
. | TRBJ2-1 | 15 | once | TRBV29-1 | CSVEVGVSSYNEQFF | TGCAGCGTTGAAGTGGGGGTTAGCTCCTACAATGAGCAGTTCTTC
. | TRBJ2-5 | 15 | . | TRBV19 | CASSIRWTHQETQYF | TGTGCCAGTAGTATAAGGTGGACCCACCAAGAGACCCAGTACTTC
TRBD2 | TRBJ2-1 | 15 | once | TRBV2 | CASSRLAGGVVEQFF | TGTGCCAGCAGTCGGCTAGCGGGAGGGGTAGTTGAGCAGTTCTTC
TRBD1 | TRBJ1-2 | 16 | . | TRBV2 | CASSGRGQGAQSGYTF | TGTGCCAGCAGTGGTCGGGGACAGGGGGCGCAGAGTGGCTACACCTTC
TRBD2 | TRBJ2-5 | 15 | . | TRBV19 | CASSGIPGLAGVLYF | TGTGCCAGTAGTGGCATACCCGGACTAGCGGGAGTACTGTACTTC
. | TRBJ2-5 | 16 | . | TRBV7-9 | CASSSTLGVGQETQYF | TGTGCCAGCAGCAGTACTCTAGGGGTCGGCCAAGAGACCCAGTACTTC
TRBD1 | TRBJ2-7 | 16 | once | TRBV5-1 | CASSLVGTGSSYEQYF | TGCGCCAGCAGCTTGGTTGGGACAGGGAGCTCCTACGAGCAGTACTTC
. | TRBJ2-7 | 13 | . | TRBV5-6 | CASSPGVRGEQYF | TGTGCCAGCAGCCCTGGGGTACGGGGCGAGCAGTACTTC
TRBD2 | TRBJ2-1 | 15 | . | TRBV27 | CASSPRLAGYNEQFF | TGTGCCAGCAGTCCCCGACTAGCGGGTTACAATGAGCAGTTCTTC
. | TRBJ2-3 | 17 | . | TRBV28 | CASSPVTRDKYLDTQYF | TGTGCCAGCAGTCCGGTCACCAGGGACAAATATCTGGATACGCAGTATTTT
TRBD1 | TRBJ1-1 | 14 | . | TRBV7-2 | CATTEDRGFTEAFF | TGTGCCACCACGGAGGACAGGGGATTCACTGAAGCTTTCTTT
. | TRBJ2-2 | 14 | . | TRBV6-6 | CAGAQAPRTGELFF | TGTGCCGGGGCCCAGGCCCCGAGGACCGGGGAGCTGTTTTTT
. | TRBJ1-1 | 16 | . | TRBV28 | CASRLFRGAPNTEAFF | TGTGCCAGCAGACTCTTCCGGGGGGCTCCGAACACTGAAGCTTTCTTT
. | TRBJ2-7 | 15 | . | TRBV28 | CASSLRGSGSYEQYF | TGTGCCAGCAGTTTAAGGGGCTCAGGCTCCTACGAGCAGTACTTC
. | TRBJ1-1 | 13 | . | TRBV28 | CASSLRGITEAFF | TGTGCCAGCAGTTTAAGGGGGATCACTGAAGCTTTCTTT
TRBD1 | TRBJ2-7 | 14 | . | TRBV2 | CASSPPGQGYEQYF | TGTGCCAGCAGTCCACCGGGACAGGGTTACGAGCAGTACTTC
TRBD1 | TRBJ2-2 | 16 | . | TRBV9 | CASSNPGQGITGELFF | TGTGCCAGCAGCAACCCCGGACAGGGAATCACCGGGGAGCTGTTTTTT
. | TRBJ1-1 | 17 | . | TRBV27 | CASSPNLDFWPNTEAFF | TGTGCCAGCAGTCCGAACTTAGATTTCTGGCCGAACACTGAAGCTTTCTTT
TRBD2 | TRBJ2-7 | 15 | once | TRBV28 | CASSFLPGLVYEQYF | TGTGCCAGCAGTTTTCTCCCTGGACTAGTCTACGAGCAGTACTTC
. | TRBJ2-7 | 14 | . | TRBV27 | CASSLYAGTYEQYF | TGTGCCAGCAGTTTATATGCAGGGACCTACGAGCAGTACTTC
. | TRBJ2-7 | 15 | . | TRBV9 | CASSVGGNPSYEQYF | TGTGCCAGCAGCGTAGGGGGGAACCCCTCCTACGAGCAGTACTTC
. | TRBJ2-1 | 17 | many | TRBV9 | CASSSRLVALSYNEQFF | TGTGCCAGCAGCTCCCGACTGGTAGCGTTGTCCTACAATGAGCAGTTCTTC
TRBD2 | TRBJ2-1 | 16 | . | TRBV5-4 | CASSDGTRRVQNEQFF | TGTGCCAGCAGCGATGGGACTAGGAGGGTCCAAAATGAGCAGTTCTTC
TRBD2 | TRBJ2-1 | 15 | . | TRBV28 | CASSSTTSGIGEQFF | TGTGCCAGCAGTTCAACGACTAGCGGGATCGGTGAGCAGTTCTTC
TRBD2 | TRBJ2-1 | 15 | . | TRBV6-7 | CASSYPGRRDHEQFF | TGTGCCAGCAGTTACCCCGGGAGGAGGGACCATGAGCAGTTCTTC
. | TRBJ1-1 | 15 | . | TRBV15 | CATSSDLGGNTEAFF | TGTGCCACCAGCAGCGACTTGGGGGGGAACACTGAAGCTTTCTTT
. | TRBJ2-2 | 16 | . | TRBV27 | CASSPAWGSNTGELFF | TGTGCCAGCAGTCCCGCCTGGGGGAGTAACACCGGGGAGCTGTTTTTT
. | TRBJ2-3 | 16 | . | TRBV27 | CASSLSAGSRTDTQYF | TGTGCCAGCAGTTTATCAGCGGGTTCTCGCACAGATACGCAGTATTTT
TRBD2 | TRBJ2-7 | 14 | . | TRBV27 | CASNPGGGSYEQYF | TGTGCCAGCAATCCGGGAGGGGGCTCCTACGAGCAGTACTTC
TRBD2 | TRBJ2-1 | 15 | . | TRBV4-1 | CASSQVAGGGNEQFF | TGCGCCAGCAGCCAAGTAGCGGGAGGGGGCAATGAGCAGTTCTTC
. | TRBJ2-7 | 12 | . | TRBV5-1 | CASSFQGYEQYF | TGCGCCAGCAGCTTCCAAGGGTACGAGCAGTACTTC